This T cell receptor (beta chain) is drawn from a study of shared T cell receptors in the human thymus. Germline-derived CDR1 and CDR2 are PRHDT and FYEKMQ (reference sequence). Losses at the gene ends were 5 bases for V and 8 bases for J; bases not matched to a gene: 6. The CDR3 has 13 residues. This clone occurred once. Using immunoSEQ multiplex PCR, the repertoire was profiled, and TCRdb retains in-frame clones only, with some absent. The sample consists of about 660,000 clones, 70% to 90% of them appearing once. This same sample was also part of a study on human thymus T cells. That study adds: Thymus tissue for the work was resected from patients undergoing corrective heart surgery. Related research reported highly overlapping thymic repertoires among unrelated individuals.

The rearrangement joins TRBV13 to TRBJ2-1; 7 positions match TRBD2. This TCR came from a boy younger than two with a congenital heart defect. Sequenced material: thymocytes. The CDR3 reads CASSARLADEQFF. DNA for the CDR3: TGTGCCAGCAGCGCGCGACTAGCCGATGAGCAGTTCTTC.